The 23 T cell receptor beta chains reported below all come from one sample, sequenced in a study of OX40 agonist ivuxolimab in advanced cancers. Profiling relied on immunoSEQ multiplex PCR, and the TCRdb table lists in-frame clones only, not all of them. The sample carries about 10,000 clones, 80% to 85% recorded once. The sequences come from CD4+ or CD8+ T cells sorted from blood, collected in a trial of the OX40 agonist ivuxolimab. The receptors come from an adult with an advanced solid tumor such as melanoma, head and neck, liver or kidney cancer.

The CDR3 region has the DNA TGTGCCACCAGCAGGCAGGCCGGGCGTGAAAAACTGTTTTTT. Its translation is CATSRQAGREKLFF. The V gene is TRBV15, the J gene TRBJ1-4; D ambiguous. The CDR3 runs 14 residues. Germline V gene lookup returns CDR1 LNHNV and CDR2 YYDKDF (reference sequence). Trimming removed 3 bases from V and 7 bases from J, with 12 bases in between.

The chain couples TRBV6-1 to TRBJ2-7, with D hard to call. V lost 5 bases to trimming and J lost 1 base, with 15 bases between them. The germline gives CDR1 MNHNS, CDR2 SASEGT. The CDR3 is 15 amino acids. The CDR3 nucleotides read TGTGCCAGCAGTCCCCCGCAGGTCCCGTCCTACGAGCAGTACTTC. Protein sequence: CASSPPQVPSYEQYF.

The rearrangement uses TRBV6-6 and TRBJ2-1; no reliable D call. CDR3 length: 16 residues. Trimming removed 0 bases from V and 8 bases from J, with 17 bases in between. Germline CDR1 and CDR2: MNHNY and SVGAGI (reference sequence). CDR3: CASSYSPGDGMDEQFF. CDR3 nucleotides: TGTGCCAGCAGTTACTCCCCCGGAGATGGAATGGATGAGCAGTTCTTC.

V gene TRBV10-3 combines with J gene TRBJ2-1; D is uncertain. CDR1 is ENHRY, CDR2 SYGVKD, per germline. CDR3 length: 11 amino acids. The V end lost 3 bases, the J end lost 9 bases, and 6 bases lay between the germline ends. The DNA for the CDR3 is TGTGCCATCAGTGAAGGGTCTGAGCAGTTCTTC. Encoded protein: CAISEGSEQFF.

The chain couples TRBV25-1 to TRBJ2-5, with D tentatively TRBD2 (7 bases). In germline, CDR1 is MGHDK, CDR2 SYGVNS. Deletions cut 4 bases from V and 5 bases from J, with 14 bases between. CDR3 size: 14 residues. DNA of the CDR3: TGTGCCAGCAGTGTTGGGGGGGCTGGGGAGACCCAGTACTTC. It translates to CASSVGGAGETQYF.

The chain combines TRBV15 with TRBJ2-5; 7 nucleotides align to TRBD2. The germline V gene encodes CDR1 LNHNV and CDR2 YYDKDF (reference sequence). The CDR3 length is 15 residues. The V gene end was trimmed by 4 bases and the J gene end by 5 bases; junction bases not matched to a gene: 10. This chain's CDR3 is CATSISAGEVETQYF. The CDR3 DNA follows: TGTGCCACCAGCATTTCGGCGGGAGAGGTGGAGACCCAGTACTTC.

The V and J genes are TRBV25-1 and TRBJ2-7, with TRBD1 as a possible D gene (5 bases). The CDR3 is made up of 14 amino acids. CDR1 MGHDK and CDR2 SYGVNS come from the germline V gene. V shed 8 bases and J shed 6 bases, with 20 bases lying between them. In nucleotides, the CDR3 is TGTGCCAGCGGGGCCCGCTTGACTCTGGCCGAGCAGTACTTC. Its translation is CASGARLTLAEQYF.

This clone is medium-sized (0.01 to 0.1%) by share. V and J are TRBV4-1 and TRBJ2-7; a possible D gene is TRBD1 (6 bases). The CDR3 length is 14 residues. Germline V lookup: CDR1 MGHRA, CDR2 YSYEKL. Trimming shortened V by 1 base and J by 3 bases, and 10 bases separated the two germline ends. In DNA form, the CDR3 reads TGCGCCAGCAGCCAAGCAGCACAGGGCTACGAGCAGTACTTC. It codes for CASSQAAQGYEQYF.

This sequence joins TRBV6-1 and TRBJ2-2; possibly TRBD1 or TRBD2 for D (6 bases each). The CDR3 extends over 16 amino acids. CDR1 and CDR2 from the germline V gene are MNHNS and SASEGT. The ends were cut back, 2 bases at V and 0 bases at J, with 10 bases in the middle. The CDR3 DNA reads as TGTGCCAGCAGTGAATGGGGGGCCTCGAACACCGGGGAGCTGTTTTTT. Protein product: CASSEWGASNTGELFF.

The chain combines TRBV30 with TRBJ2-3; perhaps TRBD1 as D (6 bases). The V end lost 8 bases, the J end lost 4 bases, and 19 bases lay between the germline ends. The V gene's germline CDR1 is GTSNPN and CDR2 SVGIG (reference sequence). The CDR3 length is 14 residues. The CDR3 reads CASSGDKESDTQYF. CDR3 DNA: TGTGCCAGCTCCGGGGACAAAGAATCAGATACGCAGTATTTT.

CDR3 nucleotides: TGTGCCAGCAGCTCCAACAGCGGGAGTGATGAGACCCAGTACTTC. It translates to CASSSNSGSDETQYF. J is TRBJ2-5 and V is TRBV7-9, with TRBD2 identical over 8 bases. CDR1 is SEHNR, CDR2 FQNEAQ, per germline (reference sequence). Unmatched junction bases numbered 9, after V lost 4 bases and J lost 5 bases. There are 15 residues in the CDR3.

The chain couples TRBV10-3 to TRBJ2-5; D not resolved. The CDR3 totals 16 residues. Germline assignment: CDR1 ENHRY and CDR2 SYGVKD. The V gene lost 0 bases and the J gene lost 0 bases, with 11 bases spanning the gap. The CDR3 sequence is CAISESIEAHQETQYF. The CDR3, as DNA: TGTGCCATCAGTGAGTCGATCGAGGCTCACCAAGAGACCCAGTACTTC.

V is TRBV9 and J is TRBJ2-2; D is ambiguous. Germline V CDR1 and CDR2: SGDLS, YYNGEE. V was trimmed by 0 bases and J by 8 bases, leaving 8 bases between them. CDR3 size: 13 residues. The CDR3 DNA is TGTGCCAGCAGCGTAGGCGGCACTGGGGAGCTGTTTTTT. Encoded protein: CASSVGGTGELFF.

CDR3 amino acids: CASSASGFAYEQYF. The CDR3 nucleotides are TGTGCCAGCAGTGCATCGGGATTCGCCTACGAGCAGTACTTC. The chain is built from TRBV6-1 and TRBJ2-7, with a possible D match to TRBD2 (5 bases). Germline values: CDR1 MNHNS, CDR2 SASEGT. The CDR3 runs 14 residues. The ends were cut back, 4 bases at V and 2 bases at J, with 12 bases in the middle.

The chain carries TRBV5-1 and TRBJ2-5; D might be TRBD2 (6 bases). The ends were cut back, 2 bases at V and 3 bases at J, with 8 bases in the middle. CDR1 SGHRS and CDR2 YFSETQ come from the germline V gene. The CDR3 runs 13 residues. CDR3 in amino acids: CASSFIAEETQYF. The CDR3 DNA is TGCGCCAGCAGCTTCATAGCGGAAGAGACCCAGTACTTC.

The J gene is TRBJ2-1, the V gene TRBV11-2; 11 nucleotides agree with TRBD2. V lost 1 base and J lost 6; bases outside the gene matches: 2. In germline, CDR1 is SGHAT, CDR2 FQNNGV. The CDR3 is 15 residues long. This CDR3 is CASSLVAGGGNEQFF. As DNA, the CDR3 is TGTGCCAGCAGCTTAGTAGCGGGAGGGGGCAATGAGCAGTTCTTC.

This clone has a single count. This sample includes further DNA sequences coding for the same CDR3. The chain combines TRBV6-5 with TRBJ2-1; D unresolved. This CDR3 spans 11 amino acids. Trimming removed 7 bases at V and 7 bases at J, with 8 bases between. Germline V gene data show CDR1 as MNHEY and CDR2 as SVGAGI. The CDR3 region is CASKGGNEQFF. The CDR3 nucleotides read TGTGCCAGCAAAGGCGGTAATGAGCAGTTCTTC.

The chain couples TRBV4-3 to TRBJ2-1; 7 bases match TRBD1. Germline V gene data show CDR1 as LGHNA and CDR2 as YSLEER. V lost 0 bases, J lost 0 bases, and 8 bases stayed unmatched. The CDR3 length is 18 residues. The CDR3 is CASSQDLTGTSSYNEQFF. CDR3 DNA: TGCGCCAGCAGCCAAGATCTGACAGGGACCAGCTCCTACAATGAGCAGTTCTTC.

This rearrangement joins TRBV7-8 to TRBJ2-7, with 7 bases matching TRBD1. The CDR3 contains 15 residues. Germline V gene lookup returns CDR1 SGHVS and CDR2 FQNEAQ. With V trimmed by 4 bases and J by 3 bases, 9 bases remained unmatched. The CDR3 spells CASSSRQGTLYEQYF. The DNA of the CDR3 is TGTGCCAGCAGCTCCCGACAGGGTACTCTCTACGAGCAGTACTTC. The full variable domain, rest sourced from reference TRBV7-8 and TRBJ2-7, is GAGVSQSPRYKVAKRGQDVALRCDPISGHVSLFWYQQALGQGPEFLTYFQNEAQLDKSGLPSDRFFAERPEGSVSTLKIQRTQQEDSAVYLCASSSRQGTLYEQYFGPGTRLTVT.

This chain links TRBV7-9 with TRBJ2-1, with TRBD2 matching over 9 bases. The V gene end was trimmed by 1 base and the J gene end by 3 bases; junction bases not matched to a gene: 13. Germline-derived CDR1 and CDR2 are SEHNR and FQNEAQ (reference sequence). CDR3 length equals 19 residues. CDR3 nucleotides: TGTGCCAGCAGCTTAGGGGGCGCCCCGATAGCGGGAGACTACAATGAGCAGTTCTTC. As protein: CASSLGGAPIAGDYNEQFF.

This clone has a single count. J is TRBJ2-1 and V is TRBV4-2; the D gene could be TRBD1 or TRBD2 (5 bases each). V shed 3 bases and J shed 2 bases, with 11 bases lying between them. CDR3 length: 15 residues. Germline lookup yields CDR1 LGHNA and CDR2 YNFKEQ. CDR3 sequence (DNA): TGTGCCAGCAGCCAGGCCGGGACCACCTACAATGAGCAGTTCTTC. It yields the protein CASSQAGTTYNEQFF.

The rearrangement joins TRBV29-1 to TRBJ1-2; the D gene is possibly TRBD1 (5 bases). Germline values: CDR1 SQVTM, CDR2 ANQGSEA. The CDR3 is 14 amino acids. Deletions cut 5 bases from V and 6 bases from J, with 19 bases between. The CDR3: CSVSEGMSSHGYTF. The CDR3 DNA reads as TGCAGCGTTTCGGAGGGGATGTCTTCCCATGGCTACACCTTC.

This chain links TRBV30 with TRBJ2-2; a possible D gene is TRBD1 (6 bases). Looked up from germline, CDR1 is GTSNPN and CDR2 is SVGIG (reference sequence). Between the trimmed V and J ends, which lost 5 bases and 4 bases, there was a span of 14 bases. The CDR3 runs to 14 residues. As DNA, the CDR3 is TGTGCCTGGGGATCCGGGACATTCACCGGGGAGCTGTTTTTT. It yields the protein CAWGSGTFTGELFF.